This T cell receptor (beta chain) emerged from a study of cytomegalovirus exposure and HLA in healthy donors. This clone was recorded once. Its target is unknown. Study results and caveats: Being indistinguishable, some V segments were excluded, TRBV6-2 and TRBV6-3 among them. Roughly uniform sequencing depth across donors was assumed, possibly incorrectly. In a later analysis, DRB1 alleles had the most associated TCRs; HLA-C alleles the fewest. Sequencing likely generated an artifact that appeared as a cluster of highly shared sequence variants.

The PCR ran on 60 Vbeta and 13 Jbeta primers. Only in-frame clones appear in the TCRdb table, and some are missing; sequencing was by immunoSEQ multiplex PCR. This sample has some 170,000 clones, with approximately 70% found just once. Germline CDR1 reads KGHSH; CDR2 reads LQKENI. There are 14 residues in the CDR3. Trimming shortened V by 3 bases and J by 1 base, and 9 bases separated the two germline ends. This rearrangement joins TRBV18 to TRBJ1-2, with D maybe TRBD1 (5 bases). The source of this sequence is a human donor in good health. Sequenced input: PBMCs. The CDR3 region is CASSPSDSNYGYTF. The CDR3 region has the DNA TGTGCCAGCTCACCGAGCGACAGTAACTATGGCTACACCTTC.